Shown below are 9 T cell receptor beta chains from a single sample sequenced in a study of CD8 T cells in ankylosing spondylitis. No cognate antigen is known for these TCRs. Findings and limits, study-wide: A motif in TCR beta, a set of roughly eight highly homologous variants, appeared characteristic of ankylosing spondylitis blood.

Each CDR3 protein gets one entry after TCRdb re-called the 5' RACE reads with MiXCR. The table lists roughly 700,000 distinct CDR3 sequences, 19% of them singletons, with roughly a fifth in the top ten. The sequenced sample was blood, either unsorted or a sorted T cell fraction (not recorded which). All receptors come from a male donor with ankylosing spondylitis.

The gene calls are TRBV6-2 or TRBV6-3 and TRBJ2-5; D remains ambiguous. The CDR3 contains 13 residues. The V gene's germline CDR1 is MNHEY and CDR2 SVGEGT. V dropped 3 bases and J dropped 2 bases, with 7 bases sitting between them. Here the CDR3 DNA reads TGTGCCAGCAGTTATTACCCGCAAGAGACCCAGTACTTC. Translated: CASSYYPQETQYF.

This clonotype was counted a few times. The chain has TRBV25-1 and TRBJ2-5; D remains unclear. This CDR3 is 16 amino acids long. Trimming pared 5 bases from V and 4 bases from J, leaving 20 bases between. CDR1 is MGHDK and CDR2 is SYGVNS in the germline V gene. DNA of the CDR3: TGTGCCAGCAGTAAGCCAGAGCGACTCATGGCAGAGACCCAGTACTTC. Residues: CASSKPERLMAETQYF. The complete variable domain, with remaining parts taken from reference TRBV25-1 and TRBJ2-5, reads EADIYQTPRYLVIGTGKKITLECSQTMGHDKMYWYQQDPGMELHLIHYSYGVNSTEKGDLSSESTVSRIRTEHFPLTLESARPSHTSQYLCASSKPERLMAETQYFGPGTRLLVL.

The V and J genes are TRBV7-9 and TRBJ2-7, with TRBD2 matching 15 bases. The germline V gene encodes CDR1 SEHNR and CDR2 FQNEAQ (reference sequence). The CDR3 spans 15 residues. The V segment lost 5 bases and the J segment 7 bases; nucleotides outside the gene matches: 6. In DNA form, the CDR3 reads TGTGCCAGCAGCCCGGGGACTAGCGGGGGGAGTGAGCAGTACTTC. It is translated as CASSPGTSGGSEQYF.

This clonotype turned up a few times. CDR3 in DNA: TGTGCCAGCAGCGCCCGGAGTATGCAGGGGACCTACAATGAGCAGTTCTTC. Its translation: CASSARSMQGTYNEQFF. The chain joins TRBV9 to TRBJ2-1, with D tentatively TRBD1 (6 bases). The CDR3 has 17 amino acids. Trimming stripped 3 bases from V and 2 bases from J, with 18 bases between. Germline V gene sequence: CDR1 SGDLS, CDR2 YYNGEE. Full variable domain (remainder filled in from reference TRBV9 and TRBJ2-1): DSGVTQTPKHLITATGQRVTLRCSPRSGDLSVYWYQQSLDQGLQFLIQYYNGEERAKGNILERFSAQQFPDLHSELNLSSLELGDSALYFCASSARSMQGTYNEQFFGPGTRLTVL.

In this sample, this clonotype turned up a few times. The CDR3 reads CASSFKFPSGYTF. The CDR3 DNA reads TGTGCCAGCAGTTTTAAATTTCCCTCTGGCTACACCTTC. V and J are TRBV12-3 or TRBV12-4 and TRBJ1-2, with D unresolved. The ends were cut back, 3 bases at V and 7 bases at J, with 12 bases in the middle. The CDR3 runs 13 residues.

This clonotype occurred a few times. The chain recombines TRBV28 with TRBJ2-3; 8 bases match TRBD1. Germline V lookup: CDR1 MDHEN, CDR2 SYDVKM. CDR3 size: 17 residues. V shed 5 bases, J shed 0 bases, and the junction held 10 bases outside the gene matches. The CDR3 loop reads CASSTGPGTGSTDTQYF. CDR3 nucleotide sequence: TGTGCCAGCAGTACTGGACCCGGGACAGGTAGCACAGATACGCAGTATTTT.

In this sample, this clonotype turned up a few times. CDR3: CASSLEDMNTEAFF. For the CDR3, the DNA is TGCGCCAGCAGCTTGGAGGACATGAACACTGAAGCTTTCTTT. The chain employs TRBV5-1 and TRBJ1-1; possible D gene TRBD1, 5 bases. The CDR3 loop spans 14 amino acids. Trimming cost V 0 bases and J 0 bases, with 6 bases left between them. CDR1 is SGHRS, CDR2 YFSETQ, per germline.

This sequence joins TRBV29-1 and TRBJ1-3, with D tentatively TRBD1 (5 bases). The CDR3 contains 15 residues. V was cut by 6 bases and J by 0 bases, with 15 bases left in between. Looked up from germline, CDR1 is SQVTM and CDR2 is ANQGSEA. CDR3 coding DNA: TGCAGCGTCGGAGGAGGGGTACTCTCTGGAAACACCATATATTTT. This encodes CSVGGGVLSGNTIYF.

This clonotype has just a few counts. V is TRBV27 and J is TRBJ2-7; the D is unclear. V lost 5 bases and J lost 2, with 19 bases in between. Germline V gene sequence: CDR1 MNHEY, CDR2 SMNVEV (reference sequence). The CDR3 sequence is 16 residues long. The CDR3 sequence: CASSELGSANTYEQYF. CDR3 in DNA: TGTGCCAGCAGTGAGTTGGGGTCAGCGAACACCTACGAGCAGTACTTC.